A selection of T cell receptor beta chains follows, all from one sample in a study of human T cells and chemical hapten exposure. From the RACE reads, TCRdb called clonotypes with MiXCR, one entry per CDR3 protein. The table lists 300,000 to 450,000 distinct CDR3 sequences, approximately 5% of them singletons. The sequencing used whole blood, collected in connection with sensitization to the hapten diphenylcyclopropenone (DPC). The origin of the receptors is a woman in her late teens or twenties with alopecia areata. Some clones in this sample may be carry-over from other donors' samples. The CDR3 runs from the conserved cysteine through the conserved F or W. Only some rows state a clone size, as once, few, many or a class for expanded clones.

CDR3 length: 15; clone size: few; V gene: TRBV18; J gene: TRBJ2-3; CDR3 protein: CASSPRAGITDTQYF
CDR3 length: 16; clone size: many; V gene: TRBV6-5; J gene: TRBJ1-1; CDR3 protein: CASTETGAGLNTEAFF
CDR3 length: 12; clone size: many; V gene: TRBV6-2/TRBV6-3; J gene: TRBJ2-7; CDR3 protein: CASSDTVYEQYF
CDR3 length: 16; clone size: many; V gene: TRBV6-5; J gene: TRBJ2-3; CDR3 protein: CASSYGTNGLADTQYF
CDR3 length: 14; clone size: -; V gene: TRBV7-2; J gene: TRBJ2-7; CDR3 protein: CASSLGMNSYEQYF
CDR3 length: 15; clone size: few; V gene: TRBV7-9; J gene: TRBJ1-1; CDR3 protein: CASSLMAGLNTEAFF
CDR3 length: 13; clone size: many; V gene: TRBV24-1; J gene: TRBJ2-5; CDR3 protein: CATSDPMSETQYF
CDR3 length: 16; clone size: -; V gene: TRBV6-5; J gene: TRBJ1-1; CDR3 protein: CASSSPPGTVNTEAFF
CDR3 length: 12; clone size: many; V gene: TRBV25-1; J gene: TRBJ1-5; CDR3 protein: CASSAEYQPQHF
CDR3 length: 13; clone size: -; V gene: TRBV7-2; J gene: TRBJ2-1; CDR3 protein: CASSLSRGDEQFF
CDR3 length: 16; clone size: -; V gene: TRBV14; J gene: TRBJ2-4; CDR3 protein: CASSQPLARTRNIQYF
CDR3 length: 15; clone size: -; V gene: TRBV5-4; J gene: TRBJ2-7; CDR3 protein: CASSLEGMLGYEQYF
CDR3 length: 12; clone size: many; V gene: TRBV29-1; J gene: TRBJ1-2; CDR3 protein: CSVEGPPYGYTF
CDR3 length: 15; clone size: -; V gene: TRBV12-3/TRBV12-4; J gene: TRBJ2-2; CDR3 protein: CASSPGRTWWGELFF
CDR3 length: 16; clone size: few; V gene: TRBV5-1; J gene: TRBJ1-3; CDR3 protein: CASSVDSLSAGNTIYF
CDR3 length: 16; clone size: few; V gene: TRBV4-2; J gene: TRBJ2-2; CDR3 protein: CASSPPGLAGNGELFF
CDR3 length: 14; clone size: many; V gene: TRBV3-1; J gene: TRBJ2-7; CDR3 protein: CASSLWTGGYEQYF
CDR3 length: 16; clone size: many; V gene: TRBV7-2; J gene: TRBJ1-3; CDR3 protein: CASSLGQANSGNTIYF
CDR3 length: 14; clone size: few; V gene: TRBV24-1; J gene: TRBJ2-7; CDR3 protein: CATSEAGTSYEQYF
CDR3 length: 13; clone size: many; V gene: TRBV7-2; J gene: TRBJ1-3; CDR3 protein: CASSPTPGVPWYF
CDR3 length: 13; clone size: many; V gene: TRBV29-1; J gene: TRBJ2-2; CDR3 protein: CSVARGDTGELFF
CDR3 length: 14; clone size: many; V gene: TRBV6-5; J gene: TRBJ1-6; CDR3 protein: CASSYEGQNSPLHF
CDR3 length: 18; clone size: few; V gene: TRBV7-8; J gene: TRBJ1-1; CDR3 protein: CASSIQAPIRGGNTEAFF
CDR3 length: 16; clone size: -; V gene: TRBV12-3/TRBV12-4; J gene: TRBJ2-2; CDR3 protein: CASSPNTGERTGELFF
CDR3 length: 14; clone size: many; V gene: TRBV10-3; J gene: TRBJ2-5; CDR3 protein: CASKTDRGQETQYF
CDR3 length: 18; clone size: many; V gene: TRBV10-3; J gene: TRBJ2-1; CDR3 protein: CAIGSGTSLKSSYNEQFF
CDR3 length: 14; clone size: -; V gene: TRBV6-2/TRBV6-3; J gene: TRBJ1-5; CDR3 protein: CASSRTWDNQPQHF
CDR3 length: 17; clone size: -; V gene: TRBV7-9; J gene: TRBJ1-5; CDR3 protein: CASSLALRRGIRQPQHF
CDR3 length: 15; clone size: few; V gene: TRBV5-1; J gene: TRBJ1-2; CDR3 protein: CASSLDLGNRDGYTF
CDR3 length: 16; clone size: -; V gene: TRBV4-1; J gene: TRBJ2-1; CDR3 protein: CASSQDFSGGATEQFF
CDR3 length: 15; clone size: few; V gene: TRBV3-1; J gene: TRBJ1-1; CDR3 protein: CASSQASTGSTEAFF
CDR3 length: 15; clone size: many; V gene: TRBV4-3; J gene: TRBJ1-2; CDR3 protein: CASSQDGRGIYGYTF
CDR3 length: 16; clone size: -; V gene: TRBV4-1; J gene: TRBJ2-3; CDR3 protein: CASSQGSSGGTDTQYF
CDR3 length: 14; clone size: few; V gene: TRBV9; J gene: TRBJ2-2; CDR3 protein: CASKWTENTGELFF
CDR3 length: 15; clone size: few; V gene: TRBV10-3; J gene: TRBJ2-1; CDR3 protein: CAIRAGTSGGDEQFF
CDR3 length: 15; clone size: -; V gene: TRBV10-3; J gene: TRBJ2-3; CDR3 protein: CAIRGGWDFADTQYF
CDR3 length: 14; clone size: few; V gene: TRBV2; J gene: TRBJ2-5; CDR3 protein: CAGSGGAFAETQYF
CDR3 length: 14; clone size: few; V gene: TRBV12-3/TRBV12-4; J gene: TRBJ2-1; CDR3 protein: CASSFSGDFNEQFF
CDR3 length: 13; clone size: few; V gene: TRBV5-1; J gene: TRBJ2-2; CDR3 protein: CASTSSGTGELFF
CDR3 length: 13; clone size: few; V gene: TRBV20-1; J gene: TRBJ1-5; CDR3 protein: CSATGQTNQPQHF
CDR3 length: 17; clone size: -; V gene: TRBV11-2; J gene: TRBJ1-1; CDR3 protein: CASSLVGIRDRDTEAFF
CDR3 length: 13; clone size: few; V gene: TRBV20-1; J gene: TRBJ2-3; CDR3 protein: CSAQGPDPDTQYF
CDR3 length: 14; clone size: many; V gene: TRBV7-2; J gene: TRBJ2-1; CDR3 protein: CASSLRKGQDEQFF
CDR3 length: 15; clone size: many; V gene: TRBV6-5; J gene: TRBJ1-2; CDR3 protein: CASSYGQTGFYGYTF
CDR3 length: 14; clone size: many; V gene: TRBV5-1; J gene: TRBJ2-6; CDR3 protein: CASSLYSGANVLTF
CDR3 length: 15; clone size: few; V gene: TRBV5-1; J gene: TRBJ1-1; CDR3 protein: CASSPMGAGNTEAFF
CDR3 length: 12; clone size: -; V gene: TRBV28; J gene: TRBJ1-2; CDR3 protein: CASQTGERGYTF
CDR3 length: 13; clone size: -; V gene: TRBV7-2; J gene: TRBJ1-5; CDR3 protein: CASSLAGYQPQHF
CDR3 length: 13; clone size: many; V gene: TRBV21-1; J gene: TRBJ2-7; CDR3 protein: CASSPRGSYEQYF
CDR3 length: 16; clone size: -; V gene: TRBV4-3; J gene: TRBJ1-1; CDR3 protein: CASSQDGTGGGPEAFF
CDR3 length: 15; clone size: few; V gene: TRBV4-1; J gene: TRBJ2-5; CDR3 protein: CASSQGSGGQETQYF
CDR3 length: 15; clone size: many; V gene: TRBV2; J gene: TRBJ2-5; CDR3 protein: CASSQTGGGRGTQYF
CDR3 length: 15; clone size: few; V gene: TRBV4-3; J gene: TRBJ2-7; CDR3 protein: CASSEGTGRVYEQYF
CDR3 length: 19; clone size: -; V gene: TRBV7-8; J gene: TRBJ2-1; CDR3 protein: CASSPGLAGAMSSYNEQFF
CDR3 length: 15; clone size: once; V gene: TRBV5-4; J gene: TRBJ2-5; CDR3 protein: CASSLIGRPQETQYF
CDR3 length: 16; clone size: few; V gene: TRBV5-1; J gene: TRBJ2-5; CDR3 protein: CASRTGAGRYQETQYF
CDR3 length: 17; clone size: -; V gene: TRBV5-5; J gene: TRBJ2-2; CDR3 protein: CASSLGPGQLNTGELFF
CDR3 length: 14; clone size: -; V gene: TRBV7-2; J gene: TRBJ2-3; CDR3 protein: CASSLVGPGDTQYF
CDR3 length: 13; clone size: -; V gene: TRBV7-8; J gene: TRBJ2-1; CDR3 protein: CASSSGEHNEQFF
CDR3 length: 17; clone size: many; V gene: TRBV4-3; J gene: TRBJ1-1; CDR3 protein: CASSQETGGELNTEAFF